These T cell receptor beta chains were read from a single sample in a study of T cell changes during pregnancy in multiple sclerosis. Produced via immunoSEQ multiplex PCR; TCRdb's table is partial and in-frame only. The sample carries tens of thousands of clones, 92% recorded once. The input for sequencing was peripheral blood, taken after pregnancy. The origin of the receptors is a female donor with multiple sclerosis, enrolled in a pregnancy study. CDR3s include the opening cysteine and the closing phenylalanine or tryptophan. D genes are given only for firm matches. Clone size is stated in some rows and not others, as once, few, many or a class when expanded.

. . TRBJ1-1 TRBV4-2 CASSQDWGPRAFF TGTGCCAGCAGCCAAGATTGGGGGCCTAGGGCTTTCTTT
TRBD2 . TRBJ2-7 TRBV9 CASSVASGGNTYEQYF TGTGCCAGCAGCGTAGCCAGCGGGGGTAACACCTACGAGCAGTACTTC
. . TRBJ1-5 TRBV10-3 CAISEASQPQHF TGTGCCATCAGTGAGGCGAGTCAGCCCCAGCATTTT
TRBD1 . TRBJ2-3 TRBV4-3 CASSQVPGQGTDTQYF TGCGCCAGCAGCCAAGTACCGGGACAGGGCACAGATACGCAGTATTTT
. few TRBJ1-6 TRBV4-1 CASSPRAGGLNSPLHF TGCGCCAGCAGCCCCCGGGCGGGCGGCCTTAATTCACCCCTCCACTTT
TRBD1 . TRBJ1-6 TRBV5-1 CASSPGTANSPLHF TGCGCCAGCAGCCCCGGGACAGCTAATTCACCCCTCCACTTT
. . TRBJ1-3 TRBV18 CASSPPWLAVGSGNTIYF TGTGCCAGCTCACCACCCTGGTTAGCGGTGGGCTCTGGAAACACCATATATTTT
TRBD2 . TRBJ2-5 TRBV27 CASSLSGGPRETQYF TGTGCCAGCAGCCTGAGCGGGGGGCCCCGGGAGACCCAGTACTTC
. . TRBJ2-1 TRBV6-5 CASSYSTPGSYNEQFF TGTGCCAGCAGTTACTCGACCCCAGGTTCCTACAATGAGCAGTTCTTC
TRBD2 . TRBJ2-3 TRBV6-5 CASVRLAGDTDTQYF TGTGCCAGCGTTAGACTAGCGGGGGACACAGATACGCAGTATTTT
. . TRBJ1-1 TRBV4-3 CASSRITGTGGTEAFF TGCGCCAGCAGCCGAATAACGGGGACTGGGGGCACTGAAGCTTTCTTT
TRBD1 . TRBJ1-1 TRBV27 CASSSGGSTEAFF TGTGCCAGCAGTTCAGGGGGGAGCACTGAAGCTTTCTTT
TRBD1 once TRBJ1-1 TRBV9 CASSAPEGWEGTGDMNTEAFF TGTGCCAGCAGCGCACCGGAGGGGTGGGAGGGGACAGGAGATATGAACACTGAAGCTTTCTTT
TRBD1 . TRBJ1-1 TRBV19 CASSNGRGRGVGAFF TGTGCCAGTAGTAACGGCAGGGGGCGAGGGGTTGGGGCTTTCTTT
. once TRBJ2-1 TRBV18 CASSLAGGPDNEQFF TGTGCCAGCTCACTAGCAGGGGGGCCAGACAATGAGCAGTTCTTC
. . TRBJ1-1 TRBV27 CASSFGGAGEAFF TGTGCCAGCAGTTTTGGGGGGGCAGGGGAAGCTTTCTTT
TRBD1 . TRBJ1-5 TRBV19 CASSLTRTGRDQPQHF TGTGCCAGTAGTTTAACCCGGACAGGGAGAGATCAGCCCCAGCATTTT
. . TRBJ1-5 TRBV19 CASSTRVGNQPQHF TGTGCCAGTAGTACCAGGGTAGGCAATCAGCCCCAGCATTTT
. once TRBJ1-2 TRBV5-5 CASSFGQLHNYGYTF TGTGCCAGCAGCTTCGGACAGCTGCATAACTATGGCTACACCTTC
. few TRBJ1-3 TRBV18 CASSPLGNTIYF TGTGCCAGCTCACCCCTCGGGAACACCATATATTTT
. . TRBJ1-2 TRBV19 CASRMYGSSLYGYTF TGTGCCAGTAGAATGTATGGCAGTAGCCTCTATGGCTACACCTTC